These 8 T cell receptor beta chains share one sample of origin, sequenced in a study of blood T cell repertoires in COVID-19. Profiled with immunoSEQ multiplex PCR; TCRdb holds only in-frame clones, not every one. The sample gives about 250,000 clones, approximately 80% of which show up once; around 6.4% is in the top ten. Sequenced material: peripheral blood. The receptor source for this set is a woman aged 60-75 years with active or convalescent COVID-19.

V and J are TRBV10-2 and TRBJ2-2; TRBD1 agrees at 8 bases. The CDR3 is 15 amino acids. The ends lost 6 bases at V and 7 bases at J; junction bases unmatched: 10. Germline assignment: CDR1 WSHSY and CDR2 SAAADI. The CDR3 bases are TGCGCCAGCAGCAGGACAGGGACGAACCACGGGGAGCTGTTTTTT. This gives the protein CASSRTGTNHGELFF.

The V gene is TRBV4-2, the J gene TRBJ2-1, with 11 bases fitting TRBD2. V shed 4 bases, J shed 3 bases, and the junction held 5 bases outside the gene matches. Germline CDR1 and CDR2: LGHNA and YNFKEQ. CDR3 length: 16 amino acids. Here the CDR3 DNA reads TGTGCCAGCAGCCCTTTAGCGGGAGGGGACTACAATGAGCAGTTCTTC. It translates to CASSPLAGGDYNEQFF.

A few counts support this clone. CDR3 sequence (DNA): TGTGCCAGCGGACCGAACGGGTCAGGGTTCCTCTACGAGCAGTACGTC. Protein product: CASGPNGSGFLYEQYV. V and J are TRBV6-6 and TRBJ2-7; D may be TRBD1 (5 bases). V gave up 8 bases and J gave up 3 bases, with 23 bases separating them. Germline CDR1 reads MNHNY; CDR2 reads SVGAGI (reference sequence). This CDR3 is built from 16 residues.

The chain has TRBV15 and TRBJ1-3, with 7 bases matching TRBD1. The CDR3 spans 15 residues. The J segment lost 0 bases and the V segment lost 9 bases, leaving 8 bases of the junction unmatched. CDR1 LNHNV and CDR2 YYDKDF come from the germline V gene (reference sequence). The DNA of the CDR3 is TGTGCCACGTCCCGGGACAGATTCTCTGGAAACACCATATATTTT. As protein: CATSRDRFSGNTIYF. The full variable domain, in which reference TRBV15 and TRBJ1-3 provide the parts outside the CDR3, is DAMVIQNPRYQVTQFGKPVTLSCSQTLNHNVMYWYQQKSSQAPKLLFHYYDKDFNNEADTPDNFQSRRPNTSFCFLDIRSPGLGDTAMYLCATSRDRFSGNTIYFGEGSWLTVV.

This rearrangement joins TRBV19 to TRBJ1-5, with 9 bases that match TRBD1. The CDR3 is 16 amino acids. V dropped 5 bases and J dropped 4; count of bases not matched to a gene: 9. CDR1 and CDR2 from the germline V gene are LNHDA and SQIVND (reference sequence). The CDR3 spells CASSVGTGFHNQPQHF. The CDR3 region has the DNA TGTGCCAGTAGTGTCGGGACAGGGTTTCATAATCAGCCCCAGCATTTT.

The V call is TRBV5-1, the J call TRBJ2-3, with 11 nucleotides matching TRBD2. Trimming removed 4 bases from V and 2 bases from J; junction bases left unmatched: 9. The CDR3 spans 17 residues. From germline, CDR1 is SGHRS and CDR2 YFSETQ. The CDR3 here is CASSPLTSGKYTDTQYF. Here the CDR3 DNA reads TGCGCCAGCAGCCCGCTGACTAGCGGGAAGTACACAGATACGCAGTATTTT.

This clone has just a few counts. V gene TRBV7-9 combines with J gene TRBJ2-1, with 7 bases fitting TRBD2. The CDR3 runs to 13 residues. V shed 1 base and J 10 bases; nucleotides not matched to a gene: 4. Germline V lookup: CDR1 SEHNR, CDR2 FQNEAQ (reference sequence). The CDR3 DNA sequence: TGTGCCAGCAGCTTAGATGGCGGGAGAGAGCAGTTCTTC. Protein sequence: CASSLDGGREQFF.

The chain employs TRBV7-2 and TRBJ2-7; TRBD2 is a possible D gene (6 bases). Per germline, CDR1 SGHTA and CDR2 FQGNSA. CDR3 length equals 13 residues. V was pared by 2 bases and J by 5 bases, with 10 bases between. CDR3 sequence: CASSLQGGDEQYF. The CDR3 bases are TGTGCCAGCAGCTTACAGGGAGGCGACGAGCAGTACTTC.